This entry lists 7 T cell receptor beta chains sequenced from one sample in a study of tumour-infiltrating T cells in Burkitt lymphoma. The assay was immunoSEQ multiplex PCR, and TCRdb's table has in-frame clones only and misses some. The table records around 2,400 clones, nearly 25% of them present only once. The material sequenced was tumor tissue from a relapse. The receptors shown here come from a human donor with relapsed Burkitt lymphoma. Some clones in this sample may be carry-over from other donors' samples.

The J gene is TRBJ2-1, the V gene TRBV27; 7 bases match TRBD1. From germline, CDR1 is MNHEY and CDR2 SMNVEV (reference sequence). The ends lost 4 bases at V and 1 base at J; junction bases unmatched: 4. The CDR3 contains 15 residues. The CDR3 bases are TGTGCCAGCAGTTCGACAGGGCCATCCTACAATGAGCAGTTCTTC. Its protein is CASSSTGPSYNEQFF.

The chain links TRBV19 to TRBJ2-7; D may be TRBD1 (5 bases). This CDR3 region has 13 residues. Germline loops: CDR1 LNHDA, CDR2 SQIVND (reference sequence). V gave up 4 bases and J gave up 2 bases, with 9 bases separating them. DNA for the CDR3: TGTGCCAGTAGTAAGACAGTCACCTACGAGCAGTACTTC. This gives the protein CASSKTVTYEQYF.

V is TRBV19 and J is TRBJ2-1; 7 bases are a match to TRBD1. Trimming took 7 bases from V and 2 from J; bases not matched to a gene: 8. Germline CDR1 is LNHDA and CDR2 is SQIVND (reference sequence). The CDR3 contains 15 residues. The CDR3 DNA reads as TGTGCCAGTACCCCCCGGGACAGCACCTACAATGAGCAGTTCTTC. Its translation is CASTPRDSTYNEQFF.

The chain carries TRBV11-2 and TRBJ1-2; D remains unclear. The CDR3 runs 13 residues. Trimming cost V 2 bases and J 5 bases, with 9 bases left between them. Germline V gene lookup returns CDR1 SGHAT and CDR2 FQNNGV. This CDR3 reads CASSLKGSYGYTF. The DNA of the CDR3 is TGTGCCAGCAGCTTAAAAGGATCTTATGGCTACACCTTC.

This clone was seen more than once but under ten times. V is TRBV6-5 and J is TRBJ2-1, with TRBD1 as a possible D gene (5 bases). The CDR3 spans 14 residues. Trimming took off 6 bases at V and 7 bases at J, with 16 bases between the two ends. Germline V gene data show CDR1 as MNHEY and CDR2 as SVGAGI. The CDR3 DNA reads TGTGCCAGCAGCCCGGTCAGGGTATGGAATGAGCAGTTCTTC. It translates to CASSPVRVWNEQFF.

The chain combines TRBV9 with TRBJ2-7; D not certain. V gave up 2 bases and J gave up 2 bases, with 11 bases separating them. The CDR3 contains 14 residues. From germline, CDR1 is SGDLS and CDR2 YYNGEE. The CDR3 nucleotides are TGTGCCAGCAGCGTGCAAGACAAGGCCTACGAGCAGTACTTC. This gives the protein CASSVQDKAYEQYF.

This clone was detected a few times. V usage is TRBV6-4 and J usage is TRBJ2-2, with D perhaps TRBD1 (5 bases). With 4 bases removed from V and 6 bases from J, the gap between germline ends came to 12 bases. Germline V CDR1 and CDR2: MRHNA, SNTAGT. This CDR3 is 14 amino acids long. DNA for the CDR3: TGTGCCAGCAGTGTGAGTCCGACAGCCGGGGAGCTGTTTTTT. Residues: CASSVSPTAGELFF.